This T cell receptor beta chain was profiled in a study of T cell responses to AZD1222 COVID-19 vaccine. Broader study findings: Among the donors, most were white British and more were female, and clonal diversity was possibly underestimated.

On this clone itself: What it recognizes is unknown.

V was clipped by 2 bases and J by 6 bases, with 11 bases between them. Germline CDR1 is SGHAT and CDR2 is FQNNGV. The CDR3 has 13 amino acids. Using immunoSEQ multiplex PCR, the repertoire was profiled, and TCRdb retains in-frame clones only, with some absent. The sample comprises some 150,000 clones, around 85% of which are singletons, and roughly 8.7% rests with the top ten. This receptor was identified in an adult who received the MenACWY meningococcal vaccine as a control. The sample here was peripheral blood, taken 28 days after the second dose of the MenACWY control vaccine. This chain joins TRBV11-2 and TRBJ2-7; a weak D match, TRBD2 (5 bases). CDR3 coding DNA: TGTGCCAGCAGCTTAACTTCGGCGGGCGAGCAGTACTTC. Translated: CASSLTSAGEQYF. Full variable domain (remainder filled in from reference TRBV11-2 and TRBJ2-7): EAGVAQSPRYKIIEKRQSVAFWCNPISGHATLYWYQQILGQGPKLLIQFQNNGVVDDSQLPKDRFSAERLKGVDSTLKIQPAKLEDSAVYLCASSLTSAGEQYFGPGTRLTVT.